This TCR beta chain derives from a study of T cell repertoires in cytomegalovirus infection. Study context: Based on public TCR beta signatures, there were indications of CMV infection and of a matching HLA type.

Study observations and caveats: CMV-specific TCR beta clonotypes restricted by HLA-C were the ones dominating the ex vivo response. CMV carriers with the relevant HLA were identified by cumulative public TCR beta family frequency.

TCRdb fed the reads into MiXCR, producing one record per CDR3 protein. The table includes hundreds of thousands of distinct CDR3 sequences, 10% to 12% detected once. Trimming took off 4 bases at V and 4 bases at J, with 14 bases between the two ends. The CDR3 has 14 residues. Germline CDR1 is SGHNT and CDR2 is YYREEE (reference sequence). This clonotype was counted a few times. Its target is not known. The sample comprised PBMCs. This sequence was found in a human donor in good health (CMV status not recorded). Some clones in this sample may be carry-over from other donors' samples. The rearrangement links TRBV5-4 to TRBJ1-1; D gene unclear. The chain's CDR3 is CASSLGRASTEAFF. CDR3 DNA: TGTGCCAGCAGCCTTGGACGGGCGAGCACTGAAGCTTTCTTT.